What follows are 30 T cell receptor beta chains derived from one specimen sequenced in a study of long-term antiretroviral therapy in people with HIV (dated 2022 in TCRdb). The immunoSEQ hsTCRB v3.0 assay was used at survey level resolution to sequence the TRB variable region. In its TCRdb copy, this immuneACCESS table keeps in-frame sequences only and misses some clones. Where compared with another copy, unresolved V genes explain less than half of these, and the others have no known cause. This sample lists about 25,000 clones; 76% were detected once. The top ten clonotypes cover approximately 10% of the sample. The sequenced sample was unsorted PBMCs, obtained 1.1 years before starting antiretroviral therapy. These receptors all stem from a woman aged 40-49 years with HIV.

The chain combines TRBV2 with TRBJ2-7, with D perhaps TRBD1 (6 bases). The CDR3 sequence is 13 residues long. The V and J ends lost 5 bases and 2 bases respectively, with 10 bases between them. Germline CDR1 reads SNHLY; CDR2 reads FYNNEI. CDR3 coding DNA: TGTGCCAGCAGTTTACAGGGAACCTACGAGCAGTACTTC. Translation: CASSLQGTYEQYF.

This chain links TRBV19 with TRBJ1-1, with 7 bases identical to TRBD1. This CDR3 is built from 12 residues. J gave up 5 bases and V 5 bases, and 2 bases lay outside the gene matches. Germline V gene sequence: CDR1 LNHDA, CDR2 SQIVND (reference sequence). The chain's CDR3 is CASSQGGTEAFF. CDR3 in DNA: TGTGCCAGTAGTCAGGGGGGAACTGAAGCTTTCTTT.

The chain couples TRBV4-1 to TRBJ2-7; D gene uncertain. V lost 4 bases to trimming and J lost 2 bases, with 15 bases between them. From germline, CDR1 is MGHRA and CDR2 YSYEKL. CDR3 length equals 15 residues. This CDR3 is CASSPFSGVTYEQYF. DNA for the CDR3: TGCGCCAGCAGCCCCTTCTCCGGCGTCACCTACGAGCAGTACTTC.

CDR3 protein: CASSGRGRGNEKLFF. CDR3 in DNA: TGTGCCAGCAGCGGCAGGGGGCGGGGTAATGAAAAACTGTTTTTT. The rearrangement joins TRBV9 to TRBJ1-4; 8 positions match TRBD1. The germline gives CDR1 SGDLS, CDR2 YYNGEE. The CDR3 has 15 amino acids. V lost 3 bases and J lost 4; bases outside the gene matches: 5.

This chain connects TRBV5-4 to TRBJ1-6; D is ambiguous. Trimming removed 4 bases at V and 7 bases at J, with 15 bases between. Germline-derived CDR1 and CDR2 are SGHNT and YYREEE (reference sequence). The CDR3 has 15 residues. CDR3 amino acids: CASSVDWGRNSPLHF. The CDR3 coding sequence is TGTGCCAGCAGCGTGGATTGGGGTAGGAATTCACCCCTCCACTTT. Using reference TRBV5-4 and TRBJ1-6 for the parts outside the CDR3, the full variable domain is ETGVTQSPTHLIKTRGQQVTLRCSSQSGHNTVSWYQQALGQGPQFIFQYYREEENGRGNFPPRFSGLQFPNYSSELNVNALELDDSALYLCASSVDWGRNSPLHFGNGTRLTVT.

The chain has TRBV2 and TRBJ2-7; 8 nucleotides match TRBD1. The CDR3 spans 15 residues. Looked up from germline, CDR1 is SNHLY and CDR2 is FYNNEI. V gave up 0 bases and J gave up 7 bases; unmatched junction bases: 8. The CDR3: CASSEARFTGGEQYF. In DNA form, the CDR3 reads TGTGCCAGCAGTGAAGCGCGGTTCACAGGGGGGGAGCAGTACTTC.

The CDR3: CASSESGGSGNTIYF. DNA of the CDR3: TGCGCCAGCAGTGAGTCCGGGGGCTCTGGAAACACCATATATTTT. The chain couples TRBV10-1 to TRBJ1-3, with D perhaps matching TRBD1 (5 bases). CDR3 length: 15 amino acids. With 0 bases removed from V and 0 bases from J, the gap between germline ends came to 6 bases. Germline lookup yields CDR1 WNHNN and CDR2 SYGVQD (reference sequence).

This sequence joins TRBV5-5 and TRBJ2-1; the D call may be TRBD1 or TRBD2 (5 bases each). Germline CDR1 is SGHKS and CDR2 is YYEKEE (reference sequence). The germline V and J ends were trimmed by 1 base and 6 bases, with 11 bases remaining between them. CDR3 length equals 14 residues. The CDR3 loop is CASSLSGPPNEQFF. CDR3 sequence (DNA): TGTGCCAGCAGCTTGTCGGGACCACCCAATGAGCAGTTCTTC.

The chain joins TRBV29-1 to TRBJ2-1, with a possible D match to TRBD1 (6 bases). Germline CDR1 is SQVTM and CDR2 is ANQGSEA. Between the trimmed V and J ends, which lost 7 bases and 1 base, there was a span of 8 bases. The CDR3 contains 12 residues. The CDR3 spells CSGTGSYNEQFF. CDR3 bases: TGCAGCGGAACAGGGTCCTACAATGAGCAGTTCTTC.

The V and J genes are TRBV27 and TRBJ2-7, with no clear D. The CDR3 is 14 amino acids. From germline, CDR1 is MNHEY and CDR2 SMNVEV (reference sequence). Trimming left V 5 bases short and J 3 bases short, with 14 bases between. DNA of the CDR3: TGTGCCAGCAGTCCCTCGGGCCAGGTCTACGAGCAGTACTTC. Translation: CASSPSGQVYEQYF.

The V call is TRBV7-2, the J call TRBJ2-3; D not resolved. This CDR3 comprises 15 residues. Germline loops: CDR1 SGHTA, CDR2 FQGNSA. V shed 2 bases and J shed 1 base, with 10 bases lying between them. The chain's CDR3 is CASSLRPLRTDTQYF. CDR3 coding DNA: TGTGCCAGCAGCTTAAGGCCCCTCCGCACAGATACGCAGTATTTT.

V is TRBV29-1 and J is TRBJ2-3; unclear D gene. V lost 2 bases, J lost 2 bases, and 14 bases lay in between. The CDR3 totals 15 residues. Germline CDR1 and CDR2: SQVTM and ANQGSEA. CDR3 coding DNA: TGCAGCGTTGAACGGCGTGCGTTGAACACAGATACGCAGTATTTT. The encoded protein is CSVERRALNTDTQYF.

As DNA, the CDR3 is TGCGCCAGCAGCTTGAGGACGGAAAACAATGAGCAGTTCTTC. It translates to CASSLRTENNEQFF. The chain recombines TRBV5-1 with TRBJ2-1, with unresolved D. V was pared by 1 base and J by 5 bases, with 10 bases between. The CDR3 runs 14 residues. From germline, CDR1 is SGHRS and CDR2 YFSETQ.

The genes are TRBV18 and TRBJ2-7; 7 bases map to TRBD1. Trimming at V came to 4 bases and at J to 2 bases, leaving 8 bases not matched to a gene. From germline, CDR1 is KGHSH and CDR2 LQKENI. CDR3 size: 15 residues. The CDR3 bases are TGTGCCAGCTCACAAGGACAGGCCTCCACCTACGAGCAGTACTTC. It yields the protein CASSQGQASTYEQYF.

The rearrangement joins TRBV19 to TRBJ2-7, with TRBD1 matching over 8 bases. CDR3 length: 14 amino acids. Per the germline V gene, CDR1 is LNHDA and CDR2 is SQIVND (reference sequence). The J segment lost 2 bases and the V segment lost 3 bases, leaving 3 bases of the junction unmatched. The CDR3 DNA follows: TGTGCCAGTAGTATCGGGACAGGAACCTACGAGCAGTACTTC. Translating it yields CASSIGTGTYEQYF.

The rearrangement joins TRBV19 to TRBJ1-1; no reliable D call. Deletions cut 6 bases from V and 1 base from J, with 12 bases between. This CDR3 has 14 amino acids. Per the germline V gene, CDR1 is LNHDA and CDR2 is SQIVND (reference sequence). In DNA form, the CDR3 reads TGTGCCAGTAGGCGGTACAAAGGGAACACTGAAGCTTTCTTT. Residues: CASRRYKGNTEAFF.

This clone was recorded a few times. The rearrangement joins TRBV10-2 to TRBJ2-1; 11 bases fit TRBD2. The CDR3 is 16 residues long. Germline trimming cut 6 bases from V and 2 bases from J; bases unmatched to any gene: 6. Germline lookup yields CDR1 WSHSY and CDR2 SAAADI. The CDR3 DNA is TGCGCCAGCAGCGACACTAGCGGGAGCACCTACAATGAGCAGTTCTTC. This encodes CASSDTSGSTYNEQFF.

The count of this clone is one. This chain joins TRBV18 and TRBJ1-1, with D perhaps matching TRBD1 (6 bases). CDR1 is KGHSH, CDR2 LQKENI, per germline. V lost 2 bases, J lost 3 bases, and 16 bases lay in between. This CDR3 spans 16 amino acids. The CDR3 sequence: CASSPIFDRSYTEAFF. In DNA form, the CDR3 reads TGTGCCAGCTCACCAATTTTTGACAGGTCCTACACTGAAGCTTTCTTT.

Relative to its sample, this clone is medium-sized (0.01 to 0.1%). CDR3 loop: CASSEGQAVLYGYTF. The CDR3 DNA sequence: TGTGCCAGCAGCGAGGGACAGGCCGTCCTCTATGGCTACACCTTC. This chain joins TRBV5-4 and TRBJ1-2; 8 bases are shared with TRBD1. There are 15 residues in the CDR3. Germline lookup yields CDR1 SGHNT and CDR2 YYREEE (reference sequence). V was clipped by 4 bases and J by 4 bases; unmatched bases: 9.

The V and J genes are TRBV5-1 and TRBJ2-7, with 7 bases fitting TRBD1. Germline CDR1 and CDR2: SGHRS and YFSETQ. With 0 bases clipped from V and 6 bases from J, the junction kept 6 bases outside the gene matches. The CDR3 is made up of 14 amino acids. CDR3 in DNA: TGCGCCAGCAGCTTGGGGCAACGGGACAGCGAGCAGTACTTC. Translated: CASSLGQRDSEQYF.

The chain uses TRBV11-3 and TRBJ2-7, with a tentative D call TRBD2 (5 bases). Trimming removed 3 bases at V and 4 bases at J, with 16 bases between. In germline, CDR1 is SGHNT, CDR2 YENEEA. The CDR3 has 15 amino acids. The CDR3: CASSLELGSGYEQYF. The CDR3 coding sequence is TGTGCCAGCAGCTTGGAGTTGGGCTCGGGGTACGAGCAGTACTTC.

The chain uses TRBV28 and TRBJ1-5; 7 bases line up with TRBD1. After removal of 6 bases from V and 6 bases from J, the junction contained 8 bases not matched to a gene. Germline values: CDR1 MDHEN, CDR2 SYDVKM. This CDR3 is built from 14 residues. The CDR3 loop is CASRLQGESQPQHF. DNA for the CDR3: TGTGCCAGCAGACTGCAGGGGGAAAGTCAGCCCCAGCATTTT. The entire variable domain, with the rest obtained from reference TRBV28 and TRBJ1-5, is as follows: DVKVTQSSRYLVKRTGEKVFLECVQDMDHENMFWYRQDPGLGLRLIYFSYDVKMKEKGDIPEGYSVSREKKERFSLILESASTNQTSMYLCASRLQGESQPQHFGDGTRLSIL.

J is TRBJ1-1 and V is TRBV12-1. TRBV12-1 is shown as a pseudogene. CDR3 length equals 17 residues. Here the CDR3 DNA reads TGTGCCAGCCCTAAACCAGGACTGGAGAGGGTCATCCCTGAAGCTTTCTTT. It yields the protein CASPKPGLERVIPEAFF.

The chain joins TRBV7-9 to TRBJ1-2, with D possibly being TRBD1 (5 bases). CDR1 is SEHNR and CDR2 is FQNEAQ in the germline V gene (reference sequence). The CDR3 is 13 amino acids. With 4 bases removed from V and 4 bases from J, the gap between germline ends came to 10 bases. CDR3 sequence reads: CASSSGTVYGYTF. The CDR3 DNA sequence: TGTGCCAGCAGCTCCGGGACGGTCTATGGCTACACCTTC.

The CDR3 reads CASSFSGALSNEQFF. The CDR3 DNA sequence: TGCGCCAGCAGCTTCAGCGGGGCCCTCAGCAATGAGCAGTTCTTC. This chain connects TRBV5-1 to TRBJ2-1, with 7 bases aligning to TRBD2. From germline, CDR1 is SGHRS and CDR2 YFSETQ. The CDR3 covers 15 residues. V was pared by 2 bases and J by 6 bases, with 8 bases of the junction left unmatched.

This CDR3 is CASSFTANTEAFF. CDR3 DNA sequence: TGTGCCAGCAGCTTTACAGCGAACACTGAAGCTTTCTTT. The V and J genes are TRBV11-3 and TRBJ1-1, with unresolved D. CDR1 SGHNT and CDR2 YENEEA come from the germline V gene. Trimming removed 3 bases from V and 1 base from J, with 6 bases in between. The CDR3 is made up of 13 amino acids.

This clone was counted between two and nine times. The chain carries TRBV19 and TRBJ1-5; D might be TRBD1 (5 bases). Trimming pared 6 bases from V and 6 bases from J, leaving 15 bases between. CDR3 length: 14 amino acids. CDR1 and CDR2 (germline): LNHDA, SQIVND (reference sequence). The CDR3 DNA sequence: TGTGCCAGTAGCCATGGGGGGGGACCTCAGCCCCAGCATTTT. It specifies CASSHGGGPQPQHF.

This rearrangement joins TRBV30 to TRBJ2-1; 8 nucleotides match TRBD2. Germline values: CDR1 GTSNPN, CDR2 SVGIG (reference sequence). The CDR3 is made up of 14 amino acids. V lost 3 bases to trimming and J lost 7 bases; unmatched junction nucleotides: 8. The DNA of the CDR3 is TGTGCCTGGAGACAAAGCGGGAGTAGGAATGAGCAGTTCTTC. Encoded protein: CAWRQSGSRNEQFF.

The J gene is TRBJ1-3, the V gene TRBV5-1, with a weak D call TRBD1 (6 bases). The CDR3 sequence is 13 residues long. V shed 7 bases and J shed 0 bases, with 8 bases lying between them. Germline CDR1 and CDR2: SGHRS and YFSETQ. The CDR3 nucleotides read TGCGCCAGCGGACAGAACTCTGGAAACACCATATATTTT. Protein sequence: CASGQNSGNTIYF.

V and J are TRBV6-4 and TRBJ2-1, with unresolved D. This CDR3 has 15 residues. Trimming removed 2 bases from V and 2 bases from J, with 10 bases in between. The germline V gene encodes CDR1 MRHNA and CDR2 SNTAGT. The CDR3 loop is CASSDNYWTYNEQFF. Here the CDR3 DNA reads TGTGCCAGCAGTGACAACTACTGGACCTACAATGAGCAGTTCTTC.